This TCR beta chain is from a study of tissue T cells after allogeneic stem cell transplantation. This clone was detected a few times. Its antigen is currently unknown. The genes are named according to mouse. The observed sequence ends 1 residue before the CDR3 terminus, with the missing tail filled in from the germline J gene. The V end was cut by 3 bases, the J end by 0 bases, with 9 bases between. The CDR3 contains 15 residues. Germline CDR1 is NNHNN and CDR2 is SYGAGS (reference sequence). Sequencing used immunoSEQ multiplex PCR; TCRdb keeps in-frame clones, though not all of them. The top ten clones hold roughly 0.38% of a sample with some 22,000 clones, 69% of them seen once. Whole-study findings and limits: Anatomically similar tissues had similar TCR repertoires within each patient.

This receptor was taken from a female BALB/c mouse in good health. The strain's MHC type: H2-d. Material: blood. V and J are TRBV13-2 and TRBJ1-4; D is unclear. CDR3 loop: CASGGDIVSNERLFF. CDR3 bases read: TGTGCCAGCGGTGGAGACATTGTTTCCAACGAAAGATTATTT.